This T cell receptor (beta chain) was identified during a study of blood T cells in healthy people across ages. General study points: Investigators treated diversity estimates from one million T cells as underestimates. A strong correlation between TCR beta diversity and naive T cell percentage was seen.

The donors, healthy Caucasians from Russia, were aged roughly 6 to 100. A second PCR, run for roughly 7 to 11 cycles, used a sample-barcoded 5' primer plus a J-beta primer mix. TCRdb re-called the 5' RACE reads with MiXCR, one entry per CDR3 protein. The table records around 670,000 distinct CDR3 sequences, roughly 31% of them present only once. This clonotype occurred many times. The antigen is unknown. Trimming stripped 3 bases from V and 1 base from J, with 6 bases between. There are 13 residues in the CDR3. Germline V gives CDR1 SGHAT, CDR2 FQNNGV. The rearrangement uses TRBV11-2 and TRBJ1-1; D perhaps matches TRBD1 (5 bases). Sequenced sample: blood. This TCR derives from a woman over 75 in good health. The CDR3 region is CASSFGQNTEAFF. The CDR3 bases are TGTGCCAGCAGCTTCGGACAGAACACTGAAGCTTTCTTT.